One sample yielded the 12 T cell receptor beta chains listed below, sequenced in a study of tumor and adjacent non-tumor tissue in lung cancer. RNA was extracted from bulk tissue without any cell sorting. TCRbeta libraries were built with three rounds of nested PCR, modified from ARM-PCR. TCRdb fed the multiplex PCR reads into MiXCR, producing one record per CDR3 protein. This sample has more than 120,000 distinct CDR3 sequences; 66% occur once, and the top ten carry about 18%. Sequencing used lung tumor tissue. Every receptor here comes from a man aged 55 to 70 with small cell lung cancer.

Only one count was recorded for this clonotype. Here the CDR3 omits its conserved ending phenylalanine or tryptophan, so a read error is the likely source. Because the CDR3's place on the DNA is in doubt, the DNA is left out and the CDR3 is given as listed by TCRdb. This chain connects TRBV20-1 to TRBJ1-1; the table names TRBD1, a call not compared with the DNA. CDR1 and CDR2 (germline): DFQATT, SNEGSKA (reference sequence). A total of 13 residues make up the CDR3, ends included. This CDR3 reads CSVPRWDRGEASY.

Regarding this clonotype: Its ends do not fully match the called genes, so a read error is possible. J is TRBJ1-1 and V is TRBV12-3 or TRBV12-4; D is undetermined. The CDR3 consists of 12 residues. CDR3 sequence: CGSSLRMARAFF. The CDR3 coding sequence is TGTGGCAGCAGTCTAAGAATGGCGAGGGCTTTCTTT.

This clonotype is medium-sized within its sample. This chain joins TRBV11-2 and TRBJ2-1, with TRBD2 identical over 8 bases. The CDR3 is 16 residues long. After removal of 1 base from V and 6 bases from J, the junction contained 8 bases not matched to a gene. CDR1 is SGHAT and CDR2 is FQNNGV in the germline V gene. This chain's CDR3 is CASSLGPAGEGNEQFF. CDR3 in DNA: TGTGCCAGCAGCTTAGGTCCAGCGGGAGAGGGCAATGAGCAGTTCTTC.

V is TRBV29-1 and J is TRBJ1-2; D uncertain. The CDR3 sequence is 13 residues long. The V gene's germline CDR1 is SQVTM and CDR2 ANQGSEA. V lost 4 bases and J lost 4, with 13 bases in between. CDR3: CSVALEAPYGYTF. CDR3 in DNA: TGCAGCGTTGCTTTAGAGGCACCCTATGGCTACACCTTC.

For this clonotype: The junction and the germline gene differ at one end; a read error may be behind it. The chain links TRBV6-5 to TRBJ2-6; D is unresolved. Germline V gives CDR1 MNHEY, CDR2 SVGAGI. The CDR3 loop spans 15 amino acids. The CDR3 DNA is TGTGACAGCAGTTCCCTATTTTCTGGGGCCAACGTCCTGACTTTC. Translation gives CDSSSLFSGANVLTF.

V gene TRBV10-3 combines with J gene TRBJ2-1, with TRBD2 identical over 12 bases. This CDR3 comprises 18 residues. V shed 6 bases, J shed 6 bases, and the junction held 15 bases outside the gene matches. The germline gives CDR1 ENHRY, CDR2 SYGVKD. In DNA, the CDR3 is TGTGCCATCAGCCCCTCCAGGGGAACTAGCGGGAGGCCCAATGAGCAGTTCTTC. Protein product: CAISPSRGTSGRPNEQFF.

In regard to this clonotype: Just one base apart from a much larger clone, this may be a read error. This chain connects TRBV6-6 to TRBJ1-5; D is ambiguous. The V and J ends lost 8 bases and 4 bases respectively, with 15 bases between them. CDR3 length equals 14 residues. CDR1 and CDR2 (germline): MNHNY, SVGAGI (reference sequence). Here the CDR3 reads CASQRGGSNQPQHF. CDR3 nucleotides: TGTGCCAGCCAGCGTGGAGGGTCTAATCAGCCCCAGCATTTT.

The V gene is TRBV11-3, the J gene TRBJ2-1; TRBD1 is a possible D gene (5 bases). Germline CDR1 and CDR2: SGHNT and YENEEA. The CDR3 has 16 residues. V lost 6 bases, J lost 7 bases, and 22 bases lay in between. As DNA, the CDR3 is TGTGCCAGCAGGCTTCGGTGGGGCCAGACGGTGAATGAGCAGTTCTTC. It translates to CASRLRWGQTVNEQFF.

Comment on this clonotype: A clone one base away is much larger, so this may be a read error. This sequence joins TRBV6-5 and TRBJ2-5; D is ambiguous. The CDR3 is 14 amino acids. Germline V CDR1 and CDR2: MNHEY, SVGAGI. CDR3 loop: CPSSLPGSQETQYF. The DNA for the CDR3 is TGTCCCAGCAGCTTGCCCGGCAGCCAAGAGACCCAGTACTTC.

This clonotype was picked up a small number of times. The chain is built from TRBV27 and TRBJ1-5; D not resolved. V lost 5 bases, J lost 3 bases, and 8 bases lay in between. Germline lookup yields CDR1 MNHEY and CDR2 SMNVEV (reference sequence). The CDR3 sequence is 13 residues long. The CDR3 DNA is TGTGCCAGCAGTGGGAGTTTCAATCAGCCCCAGCATTTT. It codes for CASSGSFNQPQHF.

Remarks on this clonotype: A junction end diverges from the germline sequence, so it may reflect a read error. This chain connects TRBV12-3 or TRBV12-4 to TRBJ2-1; TRBD2 might be the D (6 bases). The CDR3 runs 15 residues. The CDR3 region is CGSSAGNADYNEQFF. CDR3 bases: TGTGGCAGCAGCGCGGGGAATGCGGACTACAATGAGCAGTTCTTC.

The chain uses TRBV6-1 and TRBJ2-7; 8 bases are a match to TRBD1. V was clipped by 5 bases and J by 2 bases; unmatched bases: 5. CDR1 is MNHNS, CDR2 SASEGT, per germline. The CDR3 loop spans 14 amino acids. The DNA of the CDR3 is TGTGCCAGCAGTCGGACAGGGCGGACCTACGAGCAGTACTTC. It yields the protein CASSRTGRTYEQYF.